This T cell receptor beta chain was recorded in a study of T cells in Graves' hyperthyroidism and ophthalmopathy. This clonotype was seen many times. What it binds is not known. RNA transcripts provided the source from which TCR beta CDR3 regions were amplified. HTBI primers drove first-round RT-PCR of the TCR CDR3. TCRdb re-analysed the multiplex PCR reads in MiXCR, keeping a single row per CDR3 protein. The data contain about 270,000 distinct CDR3 sequences, roughly 20% of them singletons. Findings and limits, study-wide: Ophthalmopathy could be told apart from stable hyperthyroidism with a 13 V-J model. Most thyroid clonotypes expanded above 0.001 were also detected in blood.

Uncontrolled infection, other autoimmune disease, pregnancy or lactation barred patients from enrollment. The authors obtained PBMCs from over 8.5 ml of fresh peripheral blood. The sequence derives from a man in his thirties or forties with Graves' ophthalmopathy. Sequencing was done on a sample of blood.

The CDR3 sequence: CASSPRREGRNEQFF. CDR3 nucleotides: TGTGCCAGCAGCCCCCGGCGGGAGGGCCGGAATGAGCAGTTCTTC. This sequence joins TRBV9 and TRBJ2-1, with 9 nucleotides matching TRBD2. In germline, CDR1 is SGDLS, CDR2 YYNGEE. The CDR3 runs 15 residues. Unmatched junction bases numbered 9, after V lost 4 bases and J lost 7 bases.